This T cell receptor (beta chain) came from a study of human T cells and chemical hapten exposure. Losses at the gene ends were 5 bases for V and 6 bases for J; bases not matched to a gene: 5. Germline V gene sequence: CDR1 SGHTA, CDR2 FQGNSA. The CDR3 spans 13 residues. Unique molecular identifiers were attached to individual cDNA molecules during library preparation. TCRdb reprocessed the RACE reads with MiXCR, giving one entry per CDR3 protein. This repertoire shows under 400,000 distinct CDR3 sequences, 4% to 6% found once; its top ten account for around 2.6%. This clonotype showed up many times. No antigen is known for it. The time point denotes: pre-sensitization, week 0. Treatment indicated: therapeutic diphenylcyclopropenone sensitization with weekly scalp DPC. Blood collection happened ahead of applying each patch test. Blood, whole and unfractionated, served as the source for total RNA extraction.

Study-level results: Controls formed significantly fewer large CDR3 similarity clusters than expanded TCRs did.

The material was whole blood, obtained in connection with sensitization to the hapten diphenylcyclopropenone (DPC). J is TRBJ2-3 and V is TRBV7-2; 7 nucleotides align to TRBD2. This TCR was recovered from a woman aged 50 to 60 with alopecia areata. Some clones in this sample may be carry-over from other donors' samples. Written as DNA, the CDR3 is TGTGCCAGCAGCGGACGGGACTACGATACGCAGTATTTT. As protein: CASSGRDYDTQYF.